This TCR beta chain comes out of a study of T-cell memory formation after mild COVID-19. Findings of the study overall: Day 15 to 85 contracting clones showed balanced CD4/CD8; later expanders leaned CD4+.

TCR alpha and TCR beta cDNA libraries carrying sample barcodes and UMIs came from 5'RACE with constant-segment primers. TCRdb processed the 5' RACE reads anew with MiXCR; each CDR3 protein has one entry. The table shows approximately 480,000 distinct CDR3 sequences, with about 18% occurring only once. This CDR3 is 18 amino acids long. The J segment lost 1 base and the V segment lost 5 bases, leaving 14 bases of the junction unmatched. As regards this clonotype: Its specificity is unknown.

The chain has TRBV12-3 or TRBV12-4 and TRBJ2-5, with 9 bases aligning to TRBD2. The source of this sequence is an adult woman who had mild COVID-19 (a few samples of this study predate the infection). Cell type and time point are not known. The sample taken for sequencing was PBMCs or a T cell subset sorted from them (not recorded which). CDR3 protein: CASSPGRLAGPIQETQYF. CDR3 bases: TGTGCCAGCAGTCCTGGGCGGCTAGCGGGGCCTATCCAAGAGACCCAGTACTTC.